This is a list of T cell receptor beta chains from one sample in a study of blood T cells in healthy people across ages. TCRdb reprocessed the 5' RACE reads with MiXCR, giving one entry per CDR3 protein. The repertoire holds 1.5 million to 2 million distinct CDR3 sequences, with roughly 27% as singletons. The sequencing input was blood. These receptors originate from a woman aged 30 to 39 in good health. Both conserved end residues are part of each CDR3. The order of the fields is D gene, clone size, J gene, V gene, CDR3 protein, CDR3 DNA. D genes are given only for firm matches. Not every row has a clone size; where given, it reads once, few, many or a size class.

>.|few|TRBJ2-3|TRBV28
CASSLRDSMTDTQYF
TGTGCCAGCAGTTTGAGAGACTCGATGACAGATACGCAGTATTTT
>.|.|TRBJ1-1|TRBV7-2
CASSFSREHTEAFF
TGTGCCAGCAGCTTTTCCAGGGAGCACACTGAAGCTTTCTTT
>TRBD1|.|TRBJ1-5|TRBV28
CASSLPNHFDRVRDQPQHF
TGTGCCAGCAGTTTACCCAACCACTTCGACAGGGTTCGGGATCAGCCCCAGCATTTT
>.|.|TRBJ1-2|TRBV7-6
CASGGPNYGYTF
TGTGCCAGCGGCGGACCGAACTATGGCTACACCTTC
>TRBD1|.|TRBJ2-3|TRBV18
CASSPPQRGLDTQYF
TGTGCCAGCTCACCACCGCAAAGGGGGCTGGATACGCAGTATTTT
>TRBD2|.|TRBJ2-5|TRBV20-1
CSASSSGRRGGETQYF
TGCAGTGCTAGTTCCAGCGGGAGGCGAGGAGGAGAGACCCAGTACTTC
>.|.|TRBJ2-2|TRBV5-6
CASSFSRTSLTGELFF
TGTGCCAGCAGCTTCTCCCGGACTTCCCTAACCGGGGAGCTGTTTTTT
>.|.|TRBJ2-7|TRBV7-6
CASSPQHRGYEQYF
TGTGCCAGCAGCCCACAGCACCGGGGCTACGAGCAGTACTTC
>.|few|TRBJ1-1|TRBV10-3
CAISARGAKTEAFF
TGTGCCATCAGTGCGCGGGGGGCGAAGACTGAAGCTTTCTTT
>.|many|TRBJ2-6|TRBV5-5
CASSVTQNTGANVLTF
TGTGCCAGCAGCGTAACCCAGAATACGGGGGCTAACGTCCTGACTTTC
>.|.|TRBJ2-5|TRBV6-6
CASSYRATGLETQYF
TGTGCCAGCAGTTATAGAGCTACAGGGCTAGAGACCCAGTACTTC
>.|many|TRBJ2-7|TRBV12-3/TRBV12-4
CASKLDASSYEQYF
TGTGCCAGCAAGCTGGACGCGAGCTCCTACGAGCAGTACTTC
>TRBD1|few|TRBJ2-1|TRBV5-6
CASGARDRPYNEQFF
TGTGCCAGCGGCGCCCGGGACAGACCCTACAATGAGCAGTTCTTC
>.|.|TRBJ2-7|TRBV28
CASSQQYEQYF
TGTGCCAGCAGTCAACAGTACGAGCAGTACTTC
>.|few|TRBJ2-3|TRBV15
CATSRAAPTDTQYF
TGTGCCACCAGCAGAGCGGCACCCACAGATACGCAGTATTTT
>.|many|TRBJ2-7|TRBV5-1
CASSLGPNAYEQYF
TGCGCCAGCAGCCTAGGCCCCAACGCCTACGAGCAGTACTTC
>TRBD1|.|TRBJ1-2|TRBV10-3
CAISESLGQGGYTF
TGTGCCATCAGTGAGTCTCTCGGACAGGGTGGCTACACCTTC
>.|.|TRBJ2-1|TRBV7-2
CASRPTGDLIGFF
TGTGCCAGCAGACCGACTGGAGACCTGATAGGGTTCTTC
>.|.|TRBJ2-2|TRBV20-1
CSARKGGATGELFF
TGCAGTGCTAGAAAAGGGGGGGCGACCGGGGAGCTGTTTTTT
>.|.|TRBJ2-1|TRBV6-5
CASSAGPRRNEQFF
TGTGCCAGCAGTGCGGGGCCCCGAAGGAATGAGCAGTTCTTC
>.|.|TRBJ1-2|TRBV2
CASSGVLDGYTF
TGTGCCAGCAGTGGGGTGTTGGATGGCTACACCTTC
>.|.|TRBJ2-7|TRBV27
CASSAGVPYEQYF
TGTGCCAGCTCGGCAGGTGTTCCCTACGAGCAGTACTTC
>TRBD1|.|TRBJ1-4|TRBV10-3
CAISTQGAGEKLFF
TGTGCCATCAGTACACAGGGGGCGGGTGAAAAACTGTTTTTT
>TRBD1|many|TRBJ1-2|TRBV7-3
CASSPIGTDVYGYTF
TGTGCCAGCAGCCCTATCGGGACAGATGTCTATGGCTACACCTTC
>TRBD2|.|TRBJ2-7|TRBV5-1
CASSSTSGGYNEQYF
TGCGCCAGCAGCTCGACTAGCGGGGGATACAATGAGCAGTACTTC
>.|few|TRBJ1-5|TRBV12-3/TRBV12-4
CASSLGGTVDQPQHF
TGTGCCAGCAGCTTAGGGGGGACCGTTGATCAGCCCCAGCATTTT
>TRBD1|.|TRBJ1-5|TRBV5-1
CASSLTGGDGQPQHF
TGCGCCAGCAGCCTGACAGGGGGCGATGGTCAGCCCCAGCATTTT
>.|many|TRBJ2-5|TRBV10-3
CAISEGVETQYF
TGTGCCATCAGTGAAGGGGTAGAGACCCAGTACTTC
>.|.|TRBJ2-5|TRBV25-1
CASRDASGLETQYF
TGTGCCAGCAGGGACGCGTCGGGGTTGGAGACCCAGTACTTC
>.|.|TRBJ2-3|TRBV11-2
CASNRGSTDTQYF
TGTGCCAGCAATCGGGGAAGCACAGATACGCAGTATTTT
>.|.|TRBJ1-1|TRBV10-3
CAISEYEGPEAFF
TGTGCCATCAGTGAGTACGAAGGGCCTGAAGCTTTCTTT
>.|.|TRBJ1-2|TRBV5-1
CASSLDPTSSNYGYTF
TGCGCCAGCAGCTTGGACCCCACCTCCTCTAACTATGGCTACACCTTC
>.|.|TRBJ2-1|TRBV25-1
CATQSAENEQFF
TGTGCCACACAATCAGCCGAGAATGAGCAGTTCTTC
>.|.|TRBJ2-3|TRBV20-1
CSASDPRAGTDTQYF
TGCAGTGCTAGCGACCCACGGGCGGGCACAGATACGCAGTATTTT
>TRBD2|.|TRBJ2-3|TRBV5-1
CASEPPSGGYTDTQYF
TGCGCCAGCGAACCGCCTAGCGGGGGCTACACAGATACTCAGTATTTT
>.|.|TRBJ2-5|TRBV2
CASSEVPETQYF
TGTGCCAGCAGCGAGGTCCCAGAGACCCAGTACTTC
>.|many|TRBJ1-2|TRBV6-6
CASYATYSGSAYGYTF
TGTGCCAGCTACGCAACTTATTCAGGGTCCGCCTATGGCTACACCTTC
>TRBD1|.|TRBJ2-7|TRBV2
CASSDRGPSEQYF
TGTGCCAGCAGTGACAGGGGGCCAAGCGAGCAGTACTTC
>TRBD1|.|TRBJ2-5|TRBV9
CASSVGPGTVQETQYF
TGTGCCAGCAGCGTAGGCCCCGGGACAGTACAAGAGACCCAGTACTTC
>.|.|TRBJ2-3|TRBV3-1
CAVGKETSTDTQYF
TGTGCCGTGGGTAAGGAGACTAGCACAGATACGCAGTATTTT
>TRBD2|.|TRBJ2-1|TRBV28
CASSLSSGGANEQFF
TGTGCCAGCAGCCTAAGCAGCGGGGGGGCTAATGAGCAGTTCTTC
>.|.|TRBJ2-3|TRBV5-1
CASSLGESATDTQYF
TGCGCCAGCAGCTTGGGGGAATCAGCCACAGATACGCAGTATTTT
>TRBD1|.|TRBJ2-1|TRBV7-9
CASSLQGQGSYEQFF
TGTGCCAGCAGCTTACAGGGACAGGGTTCCTATGAGCAGTTCTTC
>TRBD2|.|TRBJ2-3|TRBV12-5
CASVTGGPLDTQYF
TGTGCTAGTGTTACGGGGGGGCCATTAGATACGCAGTATTTT
>TRBD1|few|TRBJ1-5|TRBV5-6
CASSYAGTALNQPQHF
TGTGCCAGCAGCTACGCCGGGACAGCCCTTAATCAGCCCCAGCATTTT
>.|few|TRBJ2-7|TRBV29-1
CSYENTYHEQYF
TGCAGCTATGAGAACACTTACCACGAGCAGTACTTC
>.|.|TRBJ2-3|TRBV7-9
CASSWDPQNTDTQYF
TGTGCCAGCAGCTGGGACCCCCAAAACACAGATACGCAGTATTTT
>.|many|TRBJ2-5|TRBV7-6
CASSLPWARRETQYF
TGTGCCAGCAGCTTACCGTGGGCTAGGAGAGAGACCCAGTACTTC
>.|many|TRBJ2-1|TRBV21-1
CASSKVPGAVYNEQFF
TGTGCCAGCAGCAAAGTCCCAGGGGCGGTATACAATGAGCAGTTCTTC